This entry is about one T cell receptor beta chain. Its antigen is unknown. Terminally differentiated effector memory CD45RA+ cells were excluded from the naive CD8 cells, which were CD45RO-negative and positively selected for CCR7. Each sample came from a Caucasian adult donor living in Nashville, Tennessee. Germline trimming cut 7 bases from V and 10 bases from J; bases unmatched to any gene: 7. The CDR3 has 13 amino acids. CDR1 is MNHEY, CDR2 SMNVEV, per germline (reference sequence). These data are taken from a study of shared clonotypes between healthy human individuals. Whole-study results and caveats: Investigators collected only blood, and repertoires in tissues likely differ. Rarefaction indicated that sorted-subset sequencing remained incomplete although depth was large. What naive subsets generally showed was a larger estimated richness than memory subsets showed.

Data came from immunoSEQ multiplex PCR; TCRdb stores just in-frame clones and leaves some out. The sample includes around 2.1 million clones, approximately 94% of them seen just once. This sequence originates from a man between 18 and 29 years old in good health. Some clones in this sample may be carry-over from other donors' samples. The V gene is TRBV27, the J gene TRBJ2-2; TRBD2 aligns across 9 bases. The specimen sequenced was naive CD8+ T cells from PBMCs. Here the CDR3 reads CASTLSGSEELFF. The CDR3 DNA is TGTGCCAGCACCCTTAGCGGGAGCGAGGAGCTGTTTTTT.